The next 7 T cell receptor beta chains were all read from a single sample in a study of memory CD4+ T cells and cytomegalovirus serostatus. Repertoires were generated with immunoSEQ multiplex PCR, while TCRdb's copy carries only in-frame clones and drops some. Here the sample spans some 50,000 clones, roughly four fifths being singletons. Single viable CD3+CD4+CD8-CD45RO+ cells were sorted as the memory CD4+ T cells. The specimen sequenced was memory CD4+ T cells from blood. These TCRs come from an adult in good health and CMV-seronegative.

The chain has TRBV29-1 and TRBJ1-1, with D perhaps TRBD1 (5 bases). Trimming shortened V by 4 bases and J by 0 bases, and 12 bases separated the two germline ends. Looked up from germline, CDR1 is SQVTM and CDR2 is ANQGSEA. The CDR3 is made up of 14 amino acids. The CDR3 reads CSVVRGGVNTEAFF. DNA of the CDR3: TGCAGCGTTGTCCGGGGGGGAGTGAACACTGAAGCTTTCTTT.

This CDR3 reads CASSYSQSSGANVLTF. The CDR3 nucleotides read TGTGCCAGCAGTTACTCCCAGAGCTCTGGGGCCAACGTCCTGACTTTC. The chain is built from TRBV6-5 and TRBJ2-6; D is ambiguous. The CDR3 has 16 residues. V was clipped by 0 bases and J by 0 bases, with 6 bases between them. CDR1 is MNHEY and CDR2 is SVGAGI in the germline V gene.

The gene calls are TRBV5-5 and TRBJ2-7; 10 bases line up with TRBD1. The V gene end was trimmed by 4 bases and the J gene end by 4 bases; junction bases not matched to a gene: 5. The CDR3 is 14 residues long. The germline V gene encodes CDR1 SGHKS and CDR2 YYEKEE (reference sequence). The CDR3 reads CASSPRDRGYEQYF. As DNA, the CDR3 is TGTGCCAGCAGCCCCCGGGACAGGGGATACGAGCAGTACTTC. Combining the CDR3 with reference TRBV5-5 and TRBJ2-7 gives the whole variable domain DAGVTQSPTHLIKTRGQQVTLRCSPISGHKSVSWYQQVLGQGPQFIFQYYEKEERGRGNFPDRFSARQFPNYSSELNVNALLLGDSALYLCASSPRDRGYEQYFGPGTRLTVT.

This clone has just a few counts. The same CDR3 arises from other DNA sequences in this sample as well. The chain employs TRBV5-1 and TRBJ2-1, with a tentative D call TRBD1 (5 bases). This CDR3 has 15 amino acids. The V gene lost 0 bases and the J gene lost 2 bases, with 9 bases spanning the gap. Germline loops: CDR1 SGHRS, CDR2 YFSETQ. CDR3: CASSLEPGTYNEQFF. Here the CDR3 DNA reads TGCGCCAGCAGCTTGGAGCCAGGGACCTACAATGAGCAGTTCTTC.

For the CDR3, the DNA is TGTGCCAGCAGGCCAGGACAGGCCTATGGCTACACCTTC. Its protein product is CASRPGQAYGYTF. The chain links TRBV28 to TRBJ1-2, with TRBD1 matching 7 bases. This CDR3 has 13 amino acids. CDR1 is MDHEN and CDR2 is SYDVKM in the germline V gene. V lost 6 bases and J lost 4; bases outside the gene matches: 5.

A word on this clone: This CDR3 is also generated by other DNA sequences in the sample. This chain joins TRBV18 and TRBJ1-1, with 7 nucleotides matching TRBD1. The CDR3 consists of 14 residues. The V segment lost 3 bases and the J segment 1 base; nucleotides outside the gene matches: 2. Germline V gene data show CDR1 as KGHSH and CDR2 as LQKENI. CDR3 in amino acids: CASSPGQQNTEAFF. The CDR3 coding sequence is TGTGCCAGCTCACCGGGACAGCAGAACACTGAAGCTTTCTTT.

The gene calls are TRBV6-1 and TRBJ2-5; 8 bases line up with TRBD1. The germline V gene has CDR1 MNHNS and CDR2 SASEGT. CDR3 length: 15 residues. V gave up 4 bases and J gave up 2 bases; unmatched junction bases: 6. The CDR3 loop reads CASSVQGAKQETQYF. CDR3 DNA sequence: TGTGCCAGCAGTGTCCAGGGGGCCAAACAAGAGACCCAGTACTTC.